Many counts were recorded for the clone carrying this TCR beta chain. Its antigen is unknown. This sample is drawn from a study of early T cells in non-severe SARS-CoV-2 infection. The study's findings and limits: Matches to VDJdb favored anti-spike CD8 responses and missed private and CD4 specificities.

V shed 1 base and J shed 9 bases, with 8 bases lying between them. This CDR3 has 12 amino acids. In germline, CDR1 is SEHNR, CDR2 FQNEAQ (reference sequence). Unique molecular identifiers tagged individual cDNA molecules. TCRdb processed the 5' RACE reads anew with MiXCR; each CDR3 protein has one entry. The table has roughly 40,000 distinct CDR3 sequences, roughly an eighth seen once. The clonotype was recovered from an adult who was a healthcare worker with PCR-confirmed SARS-CoV-2 infection or an uninfected control (not recorded which). The material sequenced was whole blood. V is TRBV7-9 and J is TRBJ2-3; D uncertain. The CDR3 loop is CASSLDGGTQYF. CDR3 coding DNA: TGTGCCAGCAGCTTAGATGGTGGGACGCAGTATTTT.